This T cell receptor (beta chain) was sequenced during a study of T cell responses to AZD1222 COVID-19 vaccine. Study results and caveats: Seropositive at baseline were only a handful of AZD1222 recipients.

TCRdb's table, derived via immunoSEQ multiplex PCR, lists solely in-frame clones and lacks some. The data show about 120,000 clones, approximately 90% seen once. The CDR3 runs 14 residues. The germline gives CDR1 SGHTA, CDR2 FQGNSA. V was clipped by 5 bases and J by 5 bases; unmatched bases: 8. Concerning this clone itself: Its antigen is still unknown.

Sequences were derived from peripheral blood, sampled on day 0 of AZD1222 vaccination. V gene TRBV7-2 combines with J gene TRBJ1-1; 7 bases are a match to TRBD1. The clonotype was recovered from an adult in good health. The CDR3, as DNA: TGTGCCAGCAGCCACGGACAGGCCCCTACTGAAGCTTTCTTT. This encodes CASSHGQAPTEAFF.